These T cell receptor beta chains were read from a single sample in a study of PD-1 blockade in mismatch repair-deficient tumors. Profiled with immunoSEQ multiplex PCR; TCRdb holds only in-frame clones, not every one. The sample lists around 3,500 clones; about 79% were seen once. Here the sequenced sample was primary tumor tissue, taken from a patient treated with pembrolizumab. The receptors here all came from an adult with mismatch repair-deficient cancer. The CDR3 runs from the conserved cysteine through the conserved F or W. D genes are given only for firm matches. Clone size is stated in some rows and not others, as once, few, many or a class when expanded.

clone size,D gene,J gene,V gene,CDR3 DNA,CDR3 protein
few,-,TRBJ1-1,TRBV5-1,TGCGCCAGCAGCTTGGTGGGGGGATCCGAAGCTTTCTTT,CASSLVGGSEAFF
-,TRBD1,TRBJ1-2,TRBV7-3,TGTGCCAGCAGTTATCGGGGAAAGGCAGGGGGCTATGGCTACACCTTC,CASSYRGKAGGYGYTF
-,TRBD1,TRBJ1-1,TRBV11-3,TGTGCCAGCAGCCTAAACAGGGGGGTTTTGAACACTGAAGCTTTCTTT,CASSLNRGVLNTEAFF
-,TRBD2,TRBJ2-2,TRBV19,TGTGCCAGTAGTATTGGACTAGTCGCCGGGGAGCTGTTTTTT,CASSIGLVAGELFF
-,-,TRBJ1-1,TRBV6-5,TGTGCCAGCAGTTACGCGGGAGCAGCTGAAGCTTTCTTT,CASSYAGAAEAFF
-,-,TRBJ2-7,TRBV5-1,TGCGCCAGCAGCCTCCTGCTGGCAGGGTCCTACGAGCAGTACTTC,CASSLLLAGSYEQYF
-,TRBD1,TRBJ2-1,TRBV5-6,TGTGCCAGCAGCTTCGGCAGGGGGCCCCTAATGATCTTC,CASSFGRGPLMIF
once,TRBD2,TRBJ2-2,TRBV9,TGTGCCAGCGGGGGGACTAGCGGGACGACCGGGGAGCTGTTTTTT,CASGGTSGTTGELFF
-,-,TRBJ2-2,TRBV19,TGTGCCAGTAGTATTAACCTACCGAGCCCCGGGGAGCTGTTTTTT,CASSINLPSPGELFF
-,TRBD1,TRBJ2-3,TRBV11-2,TGTGCCAGCAGTTACGACAGGGACCTCACAGATACGCAGTATTTT,CASSYDRDLTDTQYF
-,-,TRBJ1-1,TRBV6-1,TGTGCCACCGGCCACACCGGGACTTGGGAAGCTTTCTTT,CATGHTGTWEAFF
-,-,TRBJ1-6,TRBV2,TGTGCCAGCAGTGTTGGGCCTACGACAGATAATTCACCCCTCCACTTT,CASSVGPTTDNSPLHF
-,-,TRBJ1-3,TRBV9,TGTGCCAGCAGCGTCACTGGAAACACCATATATTTT,CASSVTGNTIYF
-,TRBD2,TRBJ2-7,TRBV5-3,TGTGCCAGAAGCTCGTCGACTAGCGGGGACTACGAGCAGTACTTC,CARSSSTSGDYEQYF
-,TRBD2,TRBJ2-2,TRBV7-6,TGTGCCAGCAGCCTACGGGAGGGGAATACCGGGGAGCTGTTTTTT,CASSLREGNTGELFF
-,-,TRBJ2-7,TRBV29-1,TGCAGCGTAGCGCCCAATTCCTACGAGCAGTACTTC,CSVAPNSYEQYF
-,-,TRBJ2-7,TRBV5-4,TGTGCCAGCAGCCCCTCGGGGACTTTCCTCGAGCAGTACTTC,CASSPSGTFLEQYF
-,TRBD2,TRBJ2-1,TRBV7-9,TGTGCCAGCAGCTTAGCCCTAGCGGGTACCTACAATGAGCAGTTCTTC,CASSLALAGTYNEQFF
-,-,TRBJ2-7,TRBV6-1,TGTGCCAGCAGTGAAGGTGGGGCCGAGCAGTACTTC,CASSEGGAEQYF
once,-,TRBJ2-1,TRBV7-3,TGTGCCAGCAGCTTAACTGACAACTCCTACAATGAGCAGTTCTTC,CASSLTDNSYNEQFF
-,TRBD2,TRBJ2-3,TRBV30,TGTGCCTGGAGTGTGCCTAGCGGGAGGGCTCATACGCAGTATTTT,CAWSVPSGRAHTQYF
medium-sized,-,TRBJ2-5,TRBV6-5,TGTGCCAGCAGGCCCCTCTGGACGGGACAAGAGACCCAGTACTTC,CASRPLWTGQETQYF
-,TRBD1,TRBJ1-1,TRBV6-6,TGTGCCAGCAACCAAGCGACAGGGGTGGGCACTGAAGCTTTCTTT,CASNQATGVGTEAFF
few,-,TRBJ2-2,TRBV6-1,TGTGCCAGCCCCTCCACAGGCACCGGGGAGCTGTTTTTT,CASPSTGTGELFF
-,TRBD2,TRBJ2-3,TRBV4-2,TGTGCCAGCACGGACCCCGGGACTAGCCCCACAGATACGCAGTATTTT,CASTDPGTSPTDTQYF
-,TRBD1,TRBJ2-7,TRBV5-5,TGTGCCAGCAGACAAGGGACAGGGGGAAACGAGCAGTACTTC,CASRQGTGGNEQYF
-,-,TRBJ1-1,TRBV13,TGTGCCAGCAGCTTAATAGGGGGCACTGAAGCTTTCTTT,CASSLIGGTEAFF
-,-,TRBJ2-5,TRBV21-1,TGTGCCAGCACCTTCGGACTAGCGGGAGCGGGTTTGGAGACCCAGTACTTC,CASTFGLAGAGLETQYF
-,TRBD1,TRBJ1-2,TRBV6-1,TGTGCCAGCAGTGGAAGGACAGGCCCCAATGGCTACACCTTC,CASSGRTGPNGYTF
-,TRBD1,TRBJ2-7,TRBV11-3,TGTGCCAGCAGCTACATGACAGGGGGCTATCACGAGCAGTACTTC,CASSYMTGGYHEQYF
-,-,TRBJ2-2,TRBV18,TGTGCCAGCTCACCAGTCACAGGGATGACCGGGGAGCTGTTTTTT,CASSPVTGMTGELFF
-,-,TRBJ2-7,TRBV27,TGTGCCAGCAGTTCGTCGACTAGAGTCTACGAGCAGTACTTC,CASSSSTRVYEQYF
-,-,TRBJ1-5,TRBV6-1,TGTGCCAGCAGCCCGATGGGCAGGGGCAATCAGCCCCAGCATTTT,CASSPMGRGNQPQHF
once,-,TRBJ1-1,TRBV19,TGTGCCAGTAGTATGGAGGTGAAGACTGAAGCTTTCTTT,CASSMEVKTEAFF
-,TRBD2,TRBJ2-7,TRBV10-2,TGCGCCAGCAGCCTAGCGGGGGATTCCTACGAGCAGTACTTC,CASSLAGDSYEQYF
-,TRBD1,TRBJ2-3,TRBV30,TGTGCCTGGAGACTGACAGGGATTACAGATACGCAGTATTTT,CAWRLTGITDTQYF
-,TRBD1,TRBJ1-2,TRBV15,TGTGCCACCAGCAGAGAAAGAAGGGGGCCCTATGGCTACACCTTC,CATSRERRGPYGYTF
once,TRBD1,TRBJ1-6,TRBV25-1,TGTGCCAGCAGTTCACTTGACAGGGCCTATAATTCACCCCTCCACTTT,CASSSLDRAYNSPLHF
-,-,TRBJ1-6,TRBV2,TGTGCCAGCAGTGAAAACTGGAATTCACCCCTCCACTTT,CASSENWNSPLHF
-,TRBD1,TRBJ2-7,TRBV7-6,TGTGCCAGCAGACTAACACCGGGACAGGACTCCTACGAGCAGTACTTC,CASRLTPGQDSYEQYF
-,TRBD1,TRBJ1-2,TRBV5-8,TGTGCCACTATCCATCGAAGGACAGGGAACTATGGCTACACCTTC,CATIHRRTGNYGYTF
once,TRBD1,TRBJ1-5,TRBV19,TGTGCCAGTAGTAGCCAGGGACAGGGCAATCAGCCCCAGCATTTT,CASSSQGQGNQPQHF
-,-,TRBJ2-7,TRBV5-1,TGCGCCAGCAGCTTGGCGGGTCACGAGCAGTACTTC,CASSLAGHEQYF
-,TRBD1,TRBJ1-4,TRBV7-9,TGTGCCAGCAACATCCCGGGACAGAGTAATGAAAAACTGTTTTTT,CASNIPGQSNEKLFF
-,TRBD2,TRBJ2-5,TRBV2,TGTGCCAGCAGTGGCCGGACTAGCGGGCAAGAGACCCAGTACTTC,CASSGRTSGQETQYF
-,-,TRBJ2-1,TRBV28,TGTGCCAGCAGTTTAACAGGCATGTCCTACAATGAGCAGTTCTTC,CASSLTGMSYNEQFF
-,TRBD2,TRBJ2-3,TRBV4-2,TGTGCCAGCAGCCAAGACCGGGGCGGGAGGGCCATTAATACGCAGTATTTT,CASSQDRGGRAINTQYF
-,TRBD1,TRBJ1-1,TRBV9,TGTGCCAGCATGGGGACAGGGGCGGGGACTGAAACTTTCTTT,CASMGTGAGTETFF
few,TRBD2,TRBJ2-5,TRBV2,TGTGCCAGCAGTGGCTTGGGACTAGGCGTAAATTGGGGTTACCAAGAGACCCAGTACTTC,CASSGLGLGVNWGYQETQYF
-,TRBD2,TRBJ2-3,TRBV4-2,TGTGCCAGCAGCCAGAAACCCCGGACTAGCGGGGGCACAGATACGCAGTATTTT,CASSQKPRTSGGTDTQYF
once,-,TRBJ2-5,TRBV6-1,TGTGCCAGCAGTGGGCCGGGTGGAGGAGAGACCCAGTACTTC,CASSGPGGGETQYF